The sequence of this TCR beta chain was determined in a study of T cells expressing NK-cell markers (dated by TCRdb to about 2020). For context, the study as a whole: Three sorted T-cell subsets (CD3+CD56+NKG2C+, CD3+CD56+NKG2C- and CD3+CD56-NKG2C+) from 7 to 9 donors had their TCR beta-chain repertoires profiled. Of the eight sequenced donors, seven were found to be HCMV-seropositive and one was found to be HCMV-seronegative. All eight donors whose samples were sequenced were randomly selected healthy volunteers, three of them men and five women. Libraries were sequenced as 2 x 150 bp reads on Illumina HiSeq 2000/2500, MiSeq or NextSeq.

From a lookup of the germline V gene, CDR1 and CDR2 are SGHRS and YFSETQ. From cysteine to phenylalanine, the CDR3 is 14 amino acids long. No coding sequence is recorded. HCMV-specific IgG was detected in serum with a commercial ELISA kit to determine HCMV serostatus. Peripheral blood mononuclear cells were isolated from blood by Ficoll density gradient centrifugation. A note on this clonotype: Its antigen remains unidentified.

Summary of the overall study and its limitations: Whether the expanded NKG2C-expressing T cell clones were specific for HCMV antigens was left unclear. In more than five donors, the dominant CD3+CD56+NKG2C+ clonotypes were found to rank among the top 10 CD8+ clonotypes and to make up roughly 1.0-7.0% of CD8+ T cells. Those dominant clonotypes were again the most abundant among CD3+CD56-NKG2C+ cells in a handful of donors, at about 25-60.1%.

The listed sequencing device is Illumina HiSeq 2000. TCR beta cDNA libraries were prepared using 5'RACE template switching, which introduced a universal primer site and unique molecular identifiers. cDNA synthesis was primed from the TCR beta constant segment and was followed by two successive PCR amplification steps. In the source study's methods: Reads were demultiplexed and grouped by UMI with MIGEC, and clonotypes were assembled and quantified with MiTCR. To remove erroneous sequences, TCR cDNA sequences were retained only when supported by two or more reads. The tcR package was used for downstream repertoire analysis, and clonotypes were matched across fractions by CDR3 nucleotide sequence plus V segment. Antigen specificity was annotated against VDJdb with VDJmatch, allowing one amino acid substitution in CDR3. Reads reprocessed by TCRdb are summarized as one entry per CDR3 protein sequence, and DNA is absent. TCRdb, rather than the study authors, made the V and J calls. This sample's clone table shows over 350,000 distinct CDR3 sequences. The ten largest account for roughly a tenth of the sample.

The TCR was taken from a woman between 50 and 59 years old in good health. Donor details come from another sample of the same person, matched by shared clones. The sequenced sample consisted of blood T cells: a sorted CD56 or NKG2C T cell subset, CD4+ or CD8+ T cells, or bulk PBMC T cells (not recorded which). The chain links TRBV5-1 with TRBJ1-1. The CDR3 amino acid sequence is: CASSLGARSTEAFF.